Below are 14 T cell receptor beta chains sequenced from a single sample in a study of T and B cells in COVID-19 patients. Blood genomic DNA input for TRB amplification was 250-500 ng. TRB rearrangements were amplified by multiplex PCR with BIOMED2 TRB-A/B primers. TCRdb reprocessed the multiplex PCR reads via MiXCR and lists one record per CDR3 protein. The sample yields over 6,000 distinct CDR3 sequences, roughly a third seen once. The specimen sequenced was blood. These receptors were collected from a human donor with active COVID-19.

V is TRBV27 and J is TRBJ1-1; TRBD1 might be the D (5 bases). Germline V CDR1 and CDR2: MNHEY, SMNVEV (reference sequence). The germline V and J ends were trimmed by 0 bases and 8 bases, with 10 bases remaining between them. The CDR3 has 13 residues. The CDR3 region has the DNA TGTGCCAGCAGTTTATCGCGGCAGGGCGAAGCTTTCTTT. Protein product: CASSLSRQGEAFF.

The chain uses TRBV4-3 and TRBJ2-3, with D perhaps matching TRBD2 (6 bases). V lost 3 bases to trimming and J lost 7 bases, with 8 bases between them. The CDR3 spans 12 residues. The V gene's germline CDR1 is LGHNA and CDR2 YSLEER. CDR3 sequence reads: CASSQEGNTQYF. The DNA for the CDR3 is TGCGCCAGCAGCCAGGAGGGAAATACGCAGTATTTT.

There are a few counts of this clonotype. The gene calls are TRBV27 and TRBJ2-5; either TRBD1 or TRBD2 may supply D (5 bases each). The V and J ends lost 4 bases and 2 bases respectively, with 11 bases between them. The CDR3 runs to 14 residues. From germline, CDR1 is MNHEY and CDR2 SMNVEV (reference sequence). The CDR3 loop is CASSSLGVQETQYF. Here the CDR3 DNA reads TGTGCCAGCAGTTCCCTGGGGGTACAAGAGACCCAGTACTTC.

V and J are TRBV20-1 and TRBJ2-5; D call uncertain. In germline, CDR1 is DFQATT, CDR2 SNEGSKA (reference sequence). The V and J ends lost 0 bases and 4 bases respectively, with 15 bases between them. This CDR3 has 15 residues. The CDR3 DNA reads as TGCAGTGCTAGAGATCTTAACCTGGCCCCAGAGACCCAGTACTTC. It translates to CSARDLNLAPETQYF.

The J gene is TRBJ2-5, the V gene TRBV12-3 or TRBV12-4; 8 nucleotides match TRBD1. The CDR3 sequence is 15 residues long. V shed 7 bases and J 1 base; nucleotides not matched to a gene: 8. The DNA for the CDR3 is TGTGCCAGCACCCTGGGACAGGCCCTCCAAGAGACCCAGTACTTC. This translates into CASTLGQALQETQYF.

This clonotype came up a few times. The V gene is TRBV20-1, the J gene TRBJ2-7, with TRBD2 identical over 7 bases. This CDR3 region has 13 residues. J gave up 6 bases and V 3 bases, and 8 bases lay outside the gene matches. Germline CDR1 and CDR2: DFQATT and SNEGSKA (reference sequence). This CDR3 reads CSASRSGIGEQYF. The CDR3 coding sequence is TGCAGTGCTAGCAGGAGCGGGATCGGCGAGCAGTACTTC.

DNA of the CDR3: TGTGCCAGCAGTTTTAGGGGGCTTGGGGACACTGAAGCTTTCTTT. The encoded protein is CASSFRGLGDTEAFF. The chain links TRBV12-3 or TRBV12-4 to TRBJ1-1; 7 bases map to TRBD1. J was trimmed by 3 bases and V by 3 bases; bases with no gene match: 7. The length of the CDR3 is 15 residues.

This chain links TRBV5-5 with TRBJ1-2; 8 nucleotides align to TRBD1. Germline V gives CDR1 SGHKS, CDR2 YYEKEE (reference sequence). The CDR3 contains 15 residues. The V and J ends lost 4 bases and 7 bases, in that order; junction bases with no gene match: 12. The DNA for the CDR3 is TGTGCCAGCAGCCAACCAGACAGGGGCGAGATTGGCTACACCTTC. It encodes CASSQPDRGEIGYTF.

This clonotype came up once. The rearrangement links TRBV19 to TRBJ2-3; D is undetermined. The CDR3 consists of 14 residues. CDR1 is LNHDA, CDR2 SQIVND, per germline (reference sequence). V was shortened by 0 bases and J by 2 bases, with 6 bases between the two germline ends. The CDR3 spells CASSIDRATDTQYF. CDR3 nucleotide sequence: TGTGCCAGTAGTATAGACCGGGCCACAGATACGCAGTATTTT.

Only a few counts were recorded for this clonotype. This rearrangement joins TRBV12-3 or TRBV12-4 to TRBJ1-2; 12 bases line up with TRBD1. The CDR3 totals 14 residues. J was trimmed by 7 bases and V by 3 bases; bases with no gene match: 3. CDR3 in amino acids: CASSLGQGAGGYTF. The CDR3 region has the DNA TGTGCCAGCAGTTTGGGACAGGGGGCTGGTGGCTACACCTTC.

CDR3 protein: CSVRTHPDSEQYF. CDR3 nucleotide sequence: TGCAGTGTCCGGACTCACCCAGACTCCGAGCAGTACTTC. The J gene is TRBJ2-7, the V gene TRBV20-1, with D possibly being TRBD2 (5 bases). Germline values: CDR1 DFQATT, CDR2 SNEGSKA (reference sequence). V lost 7 bases, J lost 6 bases, and 19 bases lay in between. CDR3 length equals 13 residues.

The sample holds a few counts of this clonotype. The chain joins TRBV5-4 to TRBJ2-7, with D possibly matching TRBD2 (6 bases). V dropped 4 bases and J dropped 4 bases, with 21 bases sitting between them. The CDR3 extends over 16 amino acids. Looked up from germline, CDR1 is SGHNT and CDR2 is YYREEE (reference sequence). The CDR3 spells CASSPGNRELRYEQYF. The CDR3 DNA reads as TGTGCCAGCAGCCCAGGCAATCGGGAGCTCAGATACGAGCAGTACTTC.

The chain links TRBV19 to TRBJ1-2; TRBD1 is a possible D gene (5 bases). CDR1 and CDR2 (germline): LNHDA, SQIVND (reference sequence). The CDR3 extends over 16 amino acids. Trimming removed 3 bases from V and 3 bases from J, with 17 bases in between. The CDR3 nucleotides are TGTGCCAGTAGTATGCCGCCGGGACGGTTACACTATGGCTACACCTTC. This translates into CASSMPPGRLHYGYTF.

This clonotype counts as medium-sized. The chain combines TRBV12-3 or TRBV12-4 with TRBJ2-2, with D possibly matching TRBD1 (6 bases). This CDR3 is 15 amino acids long. V dropped 5 bases and J dropped 8 bases, with 18 bases sitting between them. In nucleotides, the CDR3 is TGTGCCAGCAGTCGGACAGTCCGAGTTGGAGGGGAGCTGTTTTTT. Translating gives CASSRTVRVGGELFF.